The TCR beta chain under discussion was sequenced for a study of blood T cell repertoires in COVID-19. In the study overall: Both acute and convalescent COVID-19 samples were obtained from the United States, Italy and Spain.

Assay used: immunoSEQ multiplex PCR; TCRdb lists only in-frame clones, some missing. The repertoire has 74,000 or so clones, approximately 89% of them found once; the top ten carry about 8.1%. The count of this clone is one. Germline values: CDR1 SGDLS, CDR2 YYNGEE. CDR3 length: 16 residues. The V and J ends lost 3 bases and 0 bases, in that order; junction bases with no gene match: 8. This chain uses TRBV9 with TRBJ1-1; 7 bases are a match to TRBD1. The clonotype was recovered from a man in his fifties with active COVID-19. The specimen sequenced was peripheral blood. The CDR3 nucleotides are TGTGCCAGCAGCGCAAAGGGCAGGGGGATGAACACTGAAGCTTTCTTT. It specifies CASSAKGRGMNTEAFF.